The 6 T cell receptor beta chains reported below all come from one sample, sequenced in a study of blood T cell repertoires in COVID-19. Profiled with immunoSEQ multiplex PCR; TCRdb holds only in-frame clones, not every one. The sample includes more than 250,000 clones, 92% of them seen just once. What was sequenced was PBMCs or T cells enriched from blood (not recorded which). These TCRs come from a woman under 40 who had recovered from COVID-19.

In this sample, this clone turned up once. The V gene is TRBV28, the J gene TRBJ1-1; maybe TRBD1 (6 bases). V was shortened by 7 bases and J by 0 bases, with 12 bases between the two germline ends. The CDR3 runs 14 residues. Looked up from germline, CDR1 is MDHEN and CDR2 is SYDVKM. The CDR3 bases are TGTGCCAGCAATCCAGGGGTCATGAACACTGAAGCTTTCTTT. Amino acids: CASNPGVMNTEAFF. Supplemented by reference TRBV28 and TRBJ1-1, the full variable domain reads DVKVTQSSRYLVKRTGEKVFLECVQDMDHENMFWYRQDPGLGLRLIYFSYDVKMKEKGDIPEGYSVSREKKERFSLILESASTNQTSMYLCASNPGVMNTEAFFGQGTRLTVV.

The CDR3 spells CASSSPGQGIYGYTF. As DNA, the CDR3 is TGTGCCAGCAGTTCTCCGGGACAGGGTATCTATGGCTACACCTTC. V is TRBV28 and J is TRBJ1-2, with TRBD1 matching over 9 bases. This CDR3 contains 15 residues. The trim removed 4 bases at V and 4 bases at J, leaving 7 bases unmatched. Germline CDR1 is MDHEN and CDR2 is SYDVKM.

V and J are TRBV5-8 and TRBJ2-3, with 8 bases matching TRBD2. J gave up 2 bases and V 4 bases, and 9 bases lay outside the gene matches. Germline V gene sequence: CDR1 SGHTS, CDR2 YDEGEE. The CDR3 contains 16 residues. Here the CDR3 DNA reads TGTGCCAGCAGCAGCGGACTAGCCCTAAACACAGATACGCAGTATTTT. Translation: CASSSGLALNTDTQYF.

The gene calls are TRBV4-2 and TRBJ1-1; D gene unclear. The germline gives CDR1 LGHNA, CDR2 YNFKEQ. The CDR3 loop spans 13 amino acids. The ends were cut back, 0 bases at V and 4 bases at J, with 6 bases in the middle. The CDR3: CASSQEASTEAFF. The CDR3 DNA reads TGTGCCAGCAGCCAAGAAGCGAGCACTGAAGCTTTCTTT.

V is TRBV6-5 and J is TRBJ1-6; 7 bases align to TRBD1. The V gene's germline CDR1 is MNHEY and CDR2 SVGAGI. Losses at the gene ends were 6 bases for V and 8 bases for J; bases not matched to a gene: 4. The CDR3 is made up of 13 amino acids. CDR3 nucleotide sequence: TGTGCCAGCAGGGCGGGACAGCATTCACCCCTCCACTTT. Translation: CASRAGQHSPLHF.

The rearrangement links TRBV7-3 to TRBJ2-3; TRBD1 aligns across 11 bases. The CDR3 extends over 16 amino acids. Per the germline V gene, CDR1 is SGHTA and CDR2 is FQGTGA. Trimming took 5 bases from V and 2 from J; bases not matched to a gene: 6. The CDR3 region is CASSQRTGGLTDTQYF. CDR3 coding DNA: TGTGCCAGCAGCCAACGGACAGGGGGCCTCACAGATACGCAGTATTTT.